This TCR beta chain came from a study of blood T cell repertoires in COVID-19. Background on the study: Spain, Italy and the United States supplied samples that represented acute and convalescent COVID-19. Sample material is recorded as cDNA or gDNA derived from T cells, B-cell-depleted T cells, or PBMCs.

Enrollment of patients from Seattle took place during active infection, with longitudinal follow-up. Authors' methods: Amplification of reference gene primers was used by the study to estimate nucleated cell counts. Method: immunoSEQ multiplex PCR; TCRdb's copy keeps in-frame clones and lacks some. V and J calls plus clone size are reproduced from that table; the DNA served to infer D and trimming. The table records roughly 150,000 clones, approximately 86% of them present only once. CDR3 size: 12 residues. Trimming pared 6 bases from V and 5 bases from J, leaving 10 bases between. Per the germline V gene, CDR1 is WNHNN and CDR2 is SYGVQD (reference sequence).

Specimen: peripheral blood. The sequence came from a woman older than 75 with COVID-19, enrolled during active disease. The chain carries TRBV10-1 and TRBJ1-1; D is unclear. DNA of the CDR3: TGCGCCAGCAGGGGCCGTGGTACTGAAGCTTTCTTT. As protein: CASRGRGTEAFF.